This TCR beta chain is drawn from a study of T-cell reconstitution after alpha-beta-depleted transplantation in children (dated by TCRdb to about 2016). Notes on the research overall: Using TCR repertoire profiling, the study quantitatively followed how T-cell immune reconstitution unfolded in children after TCRalphabeta/CD19-depleted allogeneic hematopoietic cell transplantation. Study-wide conclusions, independent of this receptor: Over subsequent months, a decline in hyperexpanded clone frequencies was noted, and after one year, T-cell counts and TCRbeta diversity were mostly ascribed to newly produced T cells. The high TCRbeta diversity at day 60 in some patients was ascribed to recipient T cells and intrathymic progenitors that had survived conditioning. The apparently early alphabetaT-cell count recovery about two months after transplant was reportedly dependent on only several hundred rapidly expanded clones derived from non-depleted graft cells.

As for this clonotype: Its antigen target is currently unknown. There are no base qualities to consult, and no much larger clone falls within one base.

Libraries were built with PCR. TCRdb names Illumina HiSeq 2500 as the instrument used. Molecular barcoding was employed in the preparation of TCR libraries, with unique molecular identifiers being used to normalize TCRbeta repertoire quantification. TCRdb passed the public sequencing reads through fastp at Q25 and MiXCR, retaining productive beta sequences. Every distinct CDR3 protein forms one entry, paired with its most common genes and DNA. This sample is represented by about 980,000 distinct CDR3 sequences; about 29% of them were singletons. The top ten constitute approximately 30% of the sample. The junction carries 15 bases between V and J, which are trimmed by 5 bases and 7 bases respectively. CDR1 and CDR2, per the germline V gene, are SQVTM and ANQGSEA. Reading from cysteine to phenylalanine, the CDR3 counts 13 amino acids. Only the CDR3 part of the read is kept: 39 bases, read in frame from the first base.

The treatment or condition label of this sample denotes: allogeneic hematopoietic cell transplantation with graft depleted of TCRalphabeta T cells and CD19 B cells. The children who served as transplant recipients had been given grafts of TCRalphabeta/CD19-depleted allogeneic hematopoietic cells. The source is a boy younger than two who had a stem cell transplant for SCID, so the T cells may come from the graft donor. Here the chain combines TRBV29-1 and TRBJ2-1; the D gene cannot be resolved reliably. Sequenced material: PBMCs, mostly from graft donor cells, taken 360 days after TCRalphabeta/CD19-depleted stem cell transplant. The encoded CDR3 is CSVSRSNWNEQFF. The bases are TGCAGCGTTTCCAGATCTAACTGGAATGAGCAGTTCTTC.